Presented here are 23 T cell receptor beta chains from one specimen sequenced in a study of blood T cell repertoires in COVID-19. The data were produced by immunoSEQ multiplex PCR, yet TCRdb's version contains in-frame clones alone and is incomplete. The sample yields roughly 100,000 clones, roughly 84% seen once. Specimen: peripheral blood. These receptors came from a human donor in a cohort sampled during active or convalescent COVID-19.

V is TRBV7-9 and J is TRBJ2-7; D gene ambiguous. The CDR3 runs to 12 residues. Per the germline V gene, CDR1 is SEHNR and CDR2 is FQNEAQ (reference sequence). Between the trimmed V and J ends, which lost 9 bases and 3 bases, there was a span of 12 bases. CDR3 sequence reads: CASSRTGYEQYF. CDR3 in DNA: TGTGCCAGTTCCCGAACGGGCTACGAGCAGTACTTC.

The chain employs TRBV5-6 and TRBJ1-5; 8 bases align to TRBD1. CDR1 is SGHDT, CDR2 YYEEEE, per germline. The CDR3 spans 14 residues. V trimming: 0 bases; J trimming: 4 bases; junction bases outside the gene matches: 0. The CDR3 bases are TGTGCCAGCAGCTTGGGGACAGGGAATCAGCCCCAGCATTTT. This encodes CASSLGTGNQPQHF.

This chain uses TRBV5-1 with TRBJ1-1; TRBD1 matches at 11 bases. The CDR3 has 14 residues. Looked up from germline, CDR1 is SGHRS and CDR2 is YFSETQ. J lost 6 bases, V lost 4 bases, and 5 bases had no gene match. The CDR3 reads CASSAGQGAAEAFF. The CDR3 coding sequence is TGCGCCAGCAGCGCCGGACAGGGGGCCGCTGAAGCTTTCTTT.

CDR3 DNA sequence: TGCGCCAGCAGCTGGCGGGGGGTCCAAGAGACCCAGTACTTC. The encoded protein is CASSWRGVQETQYF. This chain links TRBV5-1 with TRBJ2-5; TRBD2 agrees at 8 bases. V was clipped by 3 bases and J by 1 base; unmatched bases: 2. The CDR3 loop spans 14 amino acids. In germline, CDR1 is SGHRS, CDR2 YFSETQ.

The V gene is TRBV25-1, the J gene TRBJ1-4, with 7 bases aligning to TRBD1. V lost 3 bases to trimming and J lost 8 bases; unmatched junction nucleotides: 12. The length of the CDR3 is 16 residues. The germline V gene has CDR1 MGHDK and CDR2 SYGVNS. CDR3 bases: TGTGCCAGCAGTGACCTCGACAGGGCAGGGTGGGAAAAACTGTTTTTT. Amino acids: CASSDLDRAGWEKLFF.

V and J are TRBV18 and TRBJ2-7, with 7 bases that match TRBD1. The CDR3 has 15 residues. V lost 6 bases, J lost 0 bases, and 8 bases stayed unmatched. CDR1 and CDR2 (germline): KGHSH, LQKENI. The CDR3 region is CASSLGQESSYEQYF. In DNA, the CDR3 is TGTGCCAGCTCTCTAGGACAGGAGAGCTCCTACGAGCAGTACTTC.

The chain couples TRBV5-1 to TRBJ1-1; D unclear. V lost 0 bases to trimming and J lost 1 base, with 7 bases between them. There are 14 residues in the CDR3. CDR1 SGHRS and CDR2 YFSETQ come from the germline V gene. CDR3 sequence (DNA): TGCGCCAGCAGCTTGGCTTCCGGGAACACTGAAGCTTTCTTT. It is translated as CASSLASGNTEAFF.

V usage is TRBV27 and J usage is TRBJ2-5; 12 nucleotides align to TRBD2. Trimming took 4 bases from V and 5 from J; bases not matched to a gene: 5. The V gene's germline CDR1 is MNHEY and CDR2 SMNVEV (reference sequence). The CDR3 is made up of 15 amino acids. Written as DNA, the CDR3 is TGTGCCAGCAGTTCTAGCGGGGGGGCGGAGGAGACCCAGTACTTC. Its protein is CASSSSGGAEETQYF.

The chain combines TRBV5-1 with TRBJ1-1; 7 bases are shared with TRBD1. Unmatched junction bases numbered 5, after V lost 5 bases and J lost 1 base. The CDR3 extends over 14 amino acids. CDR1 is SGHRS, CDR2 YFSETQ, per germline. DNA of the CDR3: TGCGCCAGCAGTAGGGGGCTCAGGAACACTGAAGCTTTCTTT. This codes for CASSRGLRNTEAFF. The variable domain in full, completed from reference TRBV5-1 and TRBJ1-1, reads KAGVTQTPRYLIKTRGQQVTLSCSPISGHRSVSWYQQTPGQGLQFLFEYFSETQRNKGNFPGRFSGRQFSNSRSEMNVSTLELGDSALYLCASSRGLRNTEAFFGQGTRLTVV.

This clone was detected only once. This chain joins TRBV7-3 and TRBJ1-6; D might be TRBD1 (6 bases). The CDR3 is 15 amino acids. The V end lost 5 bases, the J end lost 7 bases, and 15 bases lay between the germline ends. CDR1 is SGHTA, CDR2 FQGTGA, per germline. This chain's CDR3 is CASSPQGNGNSPLHF. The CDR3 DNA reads TGTGCCAGCAGCCCACAGGGCAACGGGAATTCACCCCTCCACTTT.

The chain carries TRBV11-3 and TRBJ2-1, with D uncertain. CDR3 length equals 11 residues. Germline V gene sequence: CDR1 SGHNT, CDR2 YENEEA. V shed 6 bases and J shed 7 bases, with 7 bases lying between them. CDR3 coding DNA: TGTGCCAGCAGTCGAGAGAATGAGCAGTTCTTC. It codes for CASSRENEQFF.

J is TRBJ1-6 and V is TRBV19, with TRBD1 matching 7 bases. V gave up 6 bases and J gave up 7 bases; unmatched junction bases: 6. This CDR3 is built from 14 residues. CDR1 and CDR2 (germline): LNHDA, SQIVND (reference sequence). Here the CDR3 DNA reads TGTGCCAGTAGCCTGACAGGGACAAATTCACCCCTCCACTTT. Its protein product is CASSLTGTNSPLHF.

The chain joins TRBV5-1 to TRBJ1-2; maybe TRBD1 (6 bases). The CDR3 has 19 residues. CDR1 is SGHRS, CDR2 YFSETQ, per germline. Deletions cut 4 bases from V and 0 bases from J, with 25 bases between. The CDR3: CASSTQPGGQNLANYGYTF. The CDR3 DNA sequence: TGCGCCAGCAGCACCCAACCCGGGGGGCAAAACCTTGCTAACTATGGCTACACCTTC.

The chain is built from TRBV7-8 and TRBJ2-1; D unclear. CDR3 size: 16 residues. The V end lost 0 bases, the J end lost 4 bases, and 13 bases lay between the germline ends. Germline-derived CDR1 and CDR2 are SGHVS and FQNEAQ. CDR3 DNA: TGTGCCAGCAGCTTAGCGCGTTCGCTATTTTACAATGAGCAGTTCTTC. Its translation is CASSLARSLFYNEQFF.

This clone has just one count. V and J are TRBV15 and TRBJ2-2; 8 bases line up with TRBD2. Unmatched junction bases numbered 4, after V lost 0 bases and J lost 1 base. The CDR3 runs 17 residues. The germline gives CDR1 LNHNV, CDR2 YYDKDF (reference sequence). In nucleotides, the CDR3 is TGTGCCACCAGCAGAGATCTAACTAGCGGGAACACCGGGGAGCTGTTTTTT. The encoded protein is CATSRDLTSGNTGELFF.

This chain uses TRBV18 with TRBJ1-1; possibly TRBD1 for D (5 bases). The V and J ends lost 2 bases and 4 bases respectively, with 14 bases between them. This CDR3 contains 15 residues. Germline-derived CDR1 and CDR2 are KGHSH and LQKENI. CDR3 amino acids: CASSPGGKGSTEAFF. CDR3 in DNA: TGTGCCAGCTCACCAGGAGGGAAGGGGAGCACTGAAGCTTTCTTT.

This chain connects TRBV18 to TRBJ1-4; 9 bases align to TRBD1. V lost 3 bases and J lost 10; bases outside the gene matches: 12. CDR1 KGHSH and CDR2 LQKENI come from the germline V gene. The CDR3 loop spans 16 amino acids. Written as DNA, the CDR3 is TGTGCCAGCTCACCGCTTCCGGGACAGGGATCGGGAAAACTGTTTTTT. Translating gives CASSPLPGQGSGKLFF.

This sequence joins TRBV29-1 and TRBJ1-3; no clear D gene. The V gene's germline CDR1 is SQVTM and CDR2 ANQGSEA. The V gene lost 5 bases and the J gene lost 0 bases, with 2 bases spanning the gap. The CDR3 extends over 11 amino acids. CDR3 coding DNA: TGCAGCGTTCGCTCTGGAAACACCATATATTTT. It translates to CSVRSGNTIYF. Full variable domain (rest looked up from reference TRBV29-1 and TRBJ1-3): SAVISQKPSRDICQRGTSLTIQCQVDSQVTMMFWYRQQPGQSLTLIATANQGSEATYESGFVIDKFPISRPNLTFSTLTVSNMSPEDSSIYLCSVRSGNTIYFGEGSWLTVV.

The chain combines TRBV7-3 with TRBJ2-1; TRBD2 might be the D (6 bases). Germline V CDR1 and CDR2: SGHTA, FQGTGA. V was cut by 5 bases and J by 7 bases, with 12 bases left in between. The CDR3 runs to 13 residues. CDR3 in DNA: TGTGCCAGCAGCCGTCCTGGGGGGAATGAGCAGTTCTTC. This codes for CASSRPGGNEQFF.

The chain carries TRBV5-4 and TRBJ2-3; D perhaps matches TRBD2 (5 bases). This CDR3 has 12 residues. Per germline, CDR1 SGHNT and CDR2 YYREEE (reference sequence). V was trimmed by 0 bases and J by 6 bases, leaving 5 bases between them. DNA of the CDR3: TGTGCCAGCAGCTTGGGGAGGGATACGCAGTATTTT. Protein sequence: CASSLGRDTQYF.

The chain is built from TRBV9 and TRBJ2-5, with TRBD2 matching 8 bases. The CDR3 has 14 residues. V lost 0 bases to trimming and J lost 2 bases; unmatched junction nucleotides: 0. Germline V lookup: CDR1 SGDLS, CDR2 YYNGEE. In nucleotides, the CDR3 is TGTGCCAGCAGCGTAGCGGGGGGGCAAGAGACCCAGTACTTC. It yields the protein CASSVAGGQETQYF.

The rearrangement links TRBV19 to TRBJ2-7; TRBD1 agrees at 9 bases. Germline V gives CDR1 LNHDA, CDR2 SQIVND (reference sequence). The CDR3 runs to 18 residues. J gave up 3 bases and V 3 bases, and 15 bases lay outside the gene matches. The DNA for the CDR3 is TGTGCCAGTAGTATCGCCGCCTTTACAGGGGGCCCCAGCTACGAGCAGTACTTC. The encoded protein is CASSIAAFTGGPSYEQYF.

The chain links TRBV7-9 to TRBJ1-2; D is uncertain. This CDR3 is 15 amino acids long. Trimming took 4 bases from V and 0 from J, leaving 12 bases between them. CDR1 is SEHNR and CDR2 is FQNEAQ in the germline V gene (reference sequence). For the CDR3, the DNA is TGTGCCAGCAGCTGGGCCACTTCCCCTAACTATGGCTACACCTTC. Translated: CASSWATSPNYGYTF. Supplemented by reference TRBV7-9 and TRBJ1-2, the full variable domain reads DTGVSQNPRHKITKRGQNVTFRCDPISEHNRLYWYRQTLGQGPEFLTYFQNEAQLEKSRLLSDRFSAERPKGSFSTLEIQRTEQGDSAMYLCASSWATSPNYGYTFGSGTRLTVV.